This TCR beta chain was observed in a study of T cell changes during pregnancy in multiple sclerosis. CDR1 LNHDA and CDR2 SQIVND come from the germline V gene (reference sequence). This CDR3 spans 13 amino acids. V lost 4 bases and J 8 bases, leaving 14 bases between the germline ends. Sequenced by immunoSEQ multiplex PCR; TCRdb stores in-frame clones only, minus some. The data show tens of thousands of clones, more than 90% seen once. The source material was CD4+ T cells from peripheral blood mononuclear cells, sampled in the second trimester of pregnancy. The rearrangement links TRBV19 to TRBJ1-2; the D is unclear. This TCR was sampled from a female donor with multiple sclerosis, enrolled in a pregnancy study. The CDR3 DNA reads as TGTGCCAGTAGTAATGCGGGAGTACGGGGCTACACCTTC. It yields the protein CASSNAGVRGYTF.